This TCR beta chain was captured in a study of shared clonotypes between healthy human individuals. Study-level information: Plates per donor: three CD4 naive, three CD4 memory, two CD8 naive, one CD8 memory. Study conclusions and caveats: Even with large depth, rarefaction showed that sorted-subset sequencing was incomplete. Researchers sampled blood only, noting tissue repertoires likely differ.

On this clone: Its specificity is unknown.

Naive CD8 cells lacked CD45RO, underwent positive selection for CCR7 and left out terminally differentiated effector memory CD45RA+ cells. The CDR3 runs 12 residues. Germline loops: CDR1 LNHDA, CDR2 SQIVND (reference sequence). Deletions cut 8 bases from V and 8 bases from J, with 12 bases between. An even split of each subset's genomic DNA across several immunoSEQ plates was performed. Assay used: immunoSEQ multiplex PCR; TCRdb lists only in-frame clones, some missing. The sample shows over 2,000,000 clones, 93% of them seen only once. The chain uses TRBV19 and TRBJ2-2, with D perhaps TRBD1 (5 bases). Sequenced sample: naive CD8+ T cells from PBMCs. This receptor was identified in a man between 18 and 35 years old in good health. Some clones in this sample may be carry-over from other donors' samples. The CDR3 region is CASQYYRGELFF. CDR3 coding DNA: TGTGCCAGTCAGTATTACAGGGGGGAGCTGTTTTTT.